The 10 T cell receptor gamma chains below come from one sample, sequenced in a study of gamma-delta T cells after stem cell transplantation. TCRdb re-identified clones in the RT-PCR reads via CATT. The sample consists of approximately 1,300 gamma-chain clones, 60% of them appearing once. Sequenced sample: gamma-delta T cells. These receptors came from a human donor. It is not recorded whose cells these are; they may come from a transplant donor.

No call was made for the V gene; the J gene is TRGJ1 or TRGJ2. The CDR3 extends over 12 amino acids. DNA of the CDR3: TGTGCCTTGTGGGAGAATTATTATAAGAAACTCTTT. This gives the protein CALWENYYKKLF.

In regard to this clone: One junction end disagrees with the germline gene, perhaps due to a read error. CDR3: CAIWDYCKKLF. The DNA for the CDR3 is TGTGCCATCTGGGATTATTGTAAGAAACTCTTT. The chain uses TRGV8 and TRGJ1 or TRGJ2. As TCRdb names no J gene, one was assigned here on the basis of a DNA match to germline. CDR3 length equals 11 residues. Germline loops: CDR1 VENAVY, CDR2 YDSYNSRV.

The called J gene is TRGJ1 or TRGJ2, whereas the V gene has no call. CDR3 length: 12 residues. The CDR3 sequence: CATWVHYYKKLF. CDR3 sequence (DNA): TGTGCCACCTGGGTCCATTATTATAAGAAACTCTTT.

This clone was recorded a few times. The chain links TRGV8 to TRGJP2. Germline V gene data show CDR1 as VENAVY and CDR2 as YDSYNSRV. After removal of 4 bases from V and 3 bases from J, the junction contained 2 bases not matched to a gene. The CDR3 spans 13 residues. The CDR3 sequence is CATWDRSDWIKTF. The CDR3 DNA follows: TGTGCCACCTGGGACCGTAGTGATTGGATCAAGACGTTT.

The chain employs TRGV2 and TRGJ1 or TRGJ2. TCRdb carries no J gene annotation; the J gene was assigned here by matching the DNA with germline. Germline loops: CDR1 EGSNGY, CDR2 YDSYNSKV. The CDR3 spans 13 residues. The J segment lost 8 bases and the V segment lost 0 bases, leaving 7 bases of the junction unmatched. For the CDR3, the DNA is TGTGCCACCTGGGACGGGCTTCGGGATAAGAAACTCTTT. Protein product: CATWDGLRDKKLF.

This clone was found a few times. This chain's CDR3 is CALWVYYYKKLF. CDR3 coding DNA: TGTGCCTTGTGGGTTTATTATTATAAGAAACTCTTT. The chain couples TRGV9 to TRGJ1 or TRGJ2. Per germline, CDR1 GITISATS and CDR2 ISYDGTV (reference sequence). With V trimmed by 5 bases and J by 2 bases, 3 bases remained unmatched. The length of the CDR3 is 12 residues.

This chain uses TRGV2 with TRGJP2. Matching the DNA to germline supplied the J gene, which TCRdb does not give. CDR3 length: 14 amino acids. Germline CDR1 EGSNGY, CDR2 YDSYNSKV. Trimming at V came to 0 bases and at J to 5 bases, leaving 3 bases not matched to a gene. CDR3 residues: CATWDGPSDWIKTF. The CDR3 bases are TGTGCCACCTGGGACGGGCCGAGTGATTGGATCAAGACGTTT.

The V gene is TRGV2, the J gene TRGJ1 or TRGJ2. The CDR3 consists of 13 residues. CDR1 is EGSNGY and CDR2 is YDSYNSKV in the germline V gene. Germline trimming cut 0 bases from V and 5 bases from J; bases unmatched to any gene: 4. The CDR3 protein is CATWDGQNYKKLF. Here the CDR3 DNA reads TGTGCCACCTGGGACGGGCAGAATTATAAGAAACTCTTT.

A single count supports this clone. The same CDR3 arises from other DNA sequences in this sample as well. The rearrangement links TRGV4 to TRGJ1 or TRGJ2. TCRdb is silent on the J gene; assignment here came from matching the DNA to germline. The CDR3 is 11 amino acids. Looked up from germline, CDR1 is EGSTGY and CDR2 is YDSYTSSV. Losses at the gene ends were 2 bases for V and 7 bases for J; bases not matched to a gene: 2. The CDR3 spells CATWDDYKKLF. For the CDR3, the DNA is TGTGCCACCTGGGATGACTATAAGAAACTCTTT.

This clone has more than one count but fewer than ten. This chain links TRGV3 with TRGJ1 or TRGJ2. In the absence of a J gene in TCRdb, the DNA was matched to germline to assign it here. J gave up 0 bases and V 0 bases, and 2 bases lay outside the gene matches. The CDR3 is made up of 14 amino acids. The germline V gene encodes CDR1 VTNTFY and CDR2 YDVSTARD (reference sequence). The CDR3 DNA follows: TGTGCCACCTGGGACAGGTCGAATTATTATAAGAAACTCTTT. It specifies CATWDRSNYYKKLF.